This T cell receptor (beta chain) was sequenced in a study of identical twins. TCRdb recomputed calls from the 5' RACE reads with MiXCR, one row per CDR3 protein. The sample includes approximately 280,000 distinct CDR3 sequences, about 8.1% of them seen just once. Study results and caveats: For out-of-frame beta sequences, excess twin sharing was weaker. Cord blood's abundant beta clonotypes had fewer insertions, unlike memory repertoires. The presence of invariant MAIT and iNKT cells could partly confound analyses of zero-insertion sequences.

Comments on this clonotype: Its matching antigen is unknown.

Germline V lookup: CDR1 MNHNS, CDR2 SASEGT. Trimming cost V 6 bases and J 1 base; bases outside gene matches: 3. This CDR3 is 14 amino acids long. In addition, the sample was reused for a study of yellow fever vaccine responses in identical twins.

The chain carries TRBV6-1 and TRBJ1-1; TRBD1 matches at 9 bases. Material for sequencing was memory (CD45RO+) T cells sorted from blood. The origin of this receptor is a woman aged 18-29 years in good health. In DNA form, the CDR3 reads TGTGCCAGCAGGGACAGGGGTGCGAACACTGAAGCTTTCTTT. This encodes CASRDRGANTEAFF.